This TCR beta chain was profiled in a study of T cells after yellow fever vaccination. Study-level findings and limits: Bulk-population clonotypes that are abundant could appear as contaminants in FACS-sorted repertoires. Booster sampling recovered most clones from primary vaccination (approximately 96% CD4, approximately 90% CD8).

Losses at the gene ends were 6 bases for V and 4 bases for J; bases not matched to a gene: 8. This CDR3 contains 15 residues. Germline values: CDR1 SGHKS, CDR2 YYEKEE (reference sequence). For this clonotype: Its matching antigen is unknown.

Conversion of TCR transcripts into cDNA relied on 5'RACE template switching, which added a universal primer site and UMIs. From the 5' RACE reads, TCRdb called clonotypes with MiXCR, one entry per CDR3 protein. Seen here are 300,000 to 400,000 distinct CDR3 sequences, approximately 12% observed once, and the top ten hold about 3%. Sequencing was performed on CD4+ T cells sorted from PBMCs, taken 15 days after the yellow fever booster vaccination. This receptor was identified in a man aged 18 to 29 who received the YFV17D yellow fever vaccine. The rearrangement uses TRBV5-5 and TRBJ2-1, with 9 bases matching TRBD2. The CDR3 DNA sequence: TGTGCCAGCATAACCGGGACTAGCATATACAATGAGCAGTTCTTC. Its protein product is CASITGTSIYNEQFF.